These 21 T cell receptor beta chains share one sample of origin, sequenced in a study of T cell changes during pregnancy in multiple sclerosis. The protocol was immunoSEQ multiplex PCR, while the TCRdb copy is restricted to in-frame clones and leaves out a portion. The table has about 55,000 clones, around 90% seen once; the top ten hold 0.58%. The sample was CD4+ T cells from peripheral blood mononuclear cells, taken in the first trimester of pregnancy. These receptors all come from a female donor with multiple sclerosis, enrolled in a pregnancy study.

The chain carries TRBV5-1 and TRBJ1-1; 9 positions match TRBD1. The CDR3 loop spans 16 amino acids. CDR1 is SGHRS and CDR2 is YFSETQ in the germline V gene. V shed 0 bases and J 0 bases; nucleotides not matched to a gene: 3. The CDR3 DNA is TGCGCCAGCAGCTTGGGGACAGGGGCAATGAACACTGAAGCTTTCTTT. Translation: CASSLGTGAMNTEAFF.

CDR3 in amino acids: CAWGQGIPHEQYF. The CDR3 DNA sequence: TGTGCCTGGGGACAGGGAATTCCCCACGAGCAGTACTTC. V gene TRBV30 combines with J gene TRBJ2-7; 8 nucleotides align to TRBD1. This CDR3 is 13 amino acids long. CDR1 GTSNPN and CDR2 SVGIG come from the germline V gene (reference sequence). After removal of 5 bases from V and 5 bases from J, the junction contained 8 bases not matched to a gene.

The chain uses TRBV30 and TRBJ1-1; D is unclear. Germline V gene sequence: CDR1 GTSNPN, CDR2 SVGIG (reference sequence). There are 11 residues in the CDR3. Trimming took 1 base from V and 9 from J, leaving 9 bases between them. CDR3 in amino acids: CAWSGSQQAFF. As DNA, the CDR3 is TGTGCCTGGAGTGGTAGTCAACAAGCTTTCTTT.

The chain has TRBV5-1 and TRBJ1-1; tentatively, D is TRBD1 (5 bases). Trimming pared 0 bases from V and 1 base from J, leaving 16 bases between. In germline, CDR1 is SGHRS, CDR2 YFSETQ. The CDR3 is made up of 17 amino acids. The CDR3 loop reads CASSLDSRRGSNTEAFF. In DNA, the CDR3 is TGCGCCAGCAGCTTGGACAGCCGTCGGGGGTCGAACACTGAAGCTTTCTTT.

The rearrangement uses TRBV5-6 and TRBJ2-2, with 10 bases identical to TRBD2. Germline trimming cut 1 base from V and 6 bases from J; bases unmatched to any gene: 6. The CDR3 sequence is 16 residues long. Germline V gene data show CDR1 as SGHDT and CDR2 as YYEEEE. CDR3 sequence (DNA): TGTGCCAGCAGCTTGTTAGCGGGGGGTCTTTCCGGGGAGCTGTTTTTT. Encoded protein: CASSLLAGGLSGELFF. Full variable domain (remainder filled in from reference TRBV5-6 and TRBJ2-2): DAGVTQSPTHLIKTRGQQVTLRCSPKSGHDTVSWYQQALGQGPQFIFQYYEEEERQRGNFPDRFSGHQFPNYSSELNVNALLLGDSALYLCASSLLAGGLSGELFFGEGSRLTVL.

This clone was observed once. This chain joins TRBV6-6 and TRBJ1-5; 9 bases match TRBD1. The CDR3 consists of 14 residues. Germline V gene sequence: CDR1 MNHNY, CDR2 SVGAGI (reference sequence). The V gene end was trimmed by 6 bases and the J gene end by 7 bases; junction bases not matched to a gene: 7. The CDR3 DNA sequence: TGTGCCAGCAGGAGTACAGGGGGCTGGCAGCCCCAGCATTTT. Its translation: CASRSTGGWQPQHF.

The gene calls are TRBV27 and TRBJ2-7; perhaps TRBD1 as D (5 bases). Trimming shortened V by 3 bases and J by 0 bases, and 9 bases separated the two germline ends. Per the germline V gene, CDR1 is MNHEY and CDR2 is SMNVEV (reference sequence). The CDR3 spans 14 residues. The chain's CDR3 is CASSFMGPSYEQYF. As DNA, the CDR3 is TGTGCCAGCAGTTTTATGGGGCCCTCCTACGAGCAGTACTTC.

The gene calls are TRBV7-3 and TRBJ2-1; 9 bases fit TRBD1. Germline CDR1 is SGHTA and CDR2 is FQGTGA. The V and J ends lost 3 bases and 2 bases, in that order; junction bases with no gene match: 2. The CDR3 has 15 amino acids. CDR3: CASSFGQGTYNEQFF. The CDR3 DNA reads TGTGCCAGCAGCTTCGGACAGGGGACCTACAATGAGCAGTTCTTC. The variable domain in full, with the rest retrieved from reference TRBV7-3 and TRBJ2-1, is GAGVSQTPSNKVTEKGKYVELRCDPISGHTALYWYRQSLGQGPEFLIYFQGTGAADDSGLPNDRFFAVRPEGSVSTLKIQRTERGDSAVYLCASSFGQGTYNEQFFGPGTRLTVL.

The chain joins TRBV6-1 to TRBJ2-7; 7 bases map to TRBD1. V shed 7 bases, J shed 3 bases, and the junction held 6 bases outside the gene matches. Germline-derived CDR1 and CDR2 are MNHNS and SASEGT. The CDR3 extends over 13 amino acids. The CDR3 spells CASIPGTVYEQYF. DNA for the CDR3: TGTGCCAGCATCCCCGGGACAGTCTACGAGCAGTACTTC.

The V call is TRBV27, the J call TRBJ1-1, with D possibly being TRBD1 (5 bases). Germline-derived CDR1 and CDR2 are MNHEY and SMNVEV (reference sequence). This CDR3 spans 12 amino acids. Trimming took off 2 bases at V and 11 bases at J, with 12 bases between the two ends. The CDR3 is CASSLGAGMAFF. For the CDR3, the DNA is TGTGCCAGCAGTTTAGGGGCAGGTATGGCTTTCTTT.

The chain links TRBV19 to TRBJ1-6; D call uncertain. CDR3 size: 15 residues. Trimming took 6 bases from V and 0 from J, leaving 9 bases between them. Per the germline V gene, CDR1 is LNHDA and CDR2 is SQIVND (reference sequence). The CDR3 DNA reads as TGTGCCAGTAGGTTAAAATCCTCCTATAATTCACCCCTCCACTTT. Amino acid sequence: CASRLKSSYNSPLHF.

Note on this clone: At the DNA level, this CDR3 is encoded by other sequences in the same sample as well. V is TRBV12-5 and J is TRBJ1-3; TRBD1 is a possible D gene (5 bases). V gave up 7 bases and J gave up 6 bases, with 10 bases separating them. Germline V gene lookup returns CDR1 LGHNT and CDR2 FRNRAP. CDR3 length: 12 residues. The CDR3 here is CASAGTPNTIYF. CDR3 DNA: TGTGCTAGTGCCGGGACTCCAAACACCATATATTTT.

This sequence joins TRBV11-3 and TRBJ2-5; 9 nucleotides match TRBD1. The CDR3 runs 13 residues. Trimming at V came to 6 bases and at J to 9 bases, leaving 8 bases not matched to a gene. Germline CDR1 SGHNT, CDR2 YENEEA. This chain's CDR3 is CASSRGQGEPQYF. CDR3 coding DNA: TGTGCCAGCAGTAGGGGACAGGGCGAGCCCCAGTACTTC.

The chain joins TRBV7-8 to TRBJ2-5; TRBD2 might be the D (5 bases). Trimming removed 4 bases at V and 5 bases at J, with 14 bases between. This CDR3 region has 14 residues. Per germline, CDR1 SGHVS and CDR2 FQNEAQ. The CDR3 sequence is CASSSKAVVETQYF. DNA for the CDR3: TGTGCCAGCAGCTCAAAAGCGGTCGTTGAGACCCAGTACTTC.

This rearrangement joins TRBV6-5 to TRBJ2-7; 10 bases are a match to TRBD2. Germline trimming cut 2 bases from V and 6 bases from J; bases unmatched to any gene: 7. Germline V gene sequence: CDR1 MNHEY, CDR2 SVGAGI. There are 15 residues in the CDR3. The CDR3 spells CASSYGSGRDREQYF. As DNA, the CDR3 is TGTGCCAGCAGTTACGGGAGCGGGAGGGATCGCGAGCAGTACTTC.

The chain links TRBV10-3 to TRBJ2-7; 9 bases match TRBD2. The CDR3 sequence is 16 residues long. V lost 2 bases to trimming and J lost 4 bases; unmatched junction nucleotides: 9. Germline loops: CDR1 ENHRY, CDR2 SYGVKD. The chain's CDR3 is CAISEPALAGQYEQYF. CDR3 coding DNA: TGTGCCATCAGTGAGCCCGCTCTAGCGGGACAATACGAGCAGTACTTC.

The gene calls are TRBV29-1 and TRBJ2-2, with D unclear. The V end lost 7 bases, the J end lost 4 bases, and 13 bases lay between the germline ends. CDR3 size: 13 residues. From germline, CDR1 is SQVTM and CDR2 ANQGSEA. CDR3 in amino acids: CSARSSGTGELFF. As DNA, the CDR3 is TGCAGCGCTCGGTCCTCCGGCACCGGGGAGCTGTTTTTT.

This clone was counted a single time. The rearrangement joins TRBV5-1 to TRBJ2-4; D is unresolved. V lost 3 bases and J 1 base, leaving 8 bases between the germline ends. CDR1 SGHRS and CDR2 YFSETQ come from the germline V gene. This CDR3 contains 14 residues. CDR3 residues: CASSYEAAKNIQYF. The CDR3, as DNA: TGCGCCAGCAGCTACGAGGCGGCCAAAAACATTCAGTACTTC. Filled out from reference TRBV5-1 and TRBJ2-4, the complete variable domain reads KAGVTQTPRYLIKTRGQQVTLSCSPISGHRSVSWYQQTPGQGLQFLFEYFSETQRNKGNFPGRFSGRQFSNSRSEMNVSTLELGDSALYLCASSYEAAKNIQYFGAGTRLSVL.

V and J are TRBV5-6 and TRBJ2-7, with D tentatively TRBD2 (6 bases). V was shortened by 2 bases and J by 3 bases, with 12 bases between the two germline ends. The CDR3 is 14 amino acids. The germline CDR1 and CDR2 sequences are SGHDT and YYEEEE. CDR3 in DNA: TGTGCCAGCAGCTTAGGCGGGGCAGACTACGAGCAGTACTTC. This translates into CASSLGGADYEQYF. Complete variable domain (other parts from reference TRBV5-6 and TRBJ2-7): DAGVTQSPTHLIKTRGQQVTLRCSPKSGHDTVSWYQQALGQGPQFIFQYYEEEERQRGNFPDRFSGHQFPNYSSELNVNALLLGDSALYLCASSLGGADYEQYFGPGTRLTVT.

The chain links TRBV21-1 to TRBJ1-6; whether TRBD1, the table's D call, matches the DNA was not checked. TRBV21-1 is flagged as a pseudogene. The CDR3 has 20 residues. CDR3 coding DNA: TGTGTCAGCAGCAAAAGGTTAGGACAGGGGCACAACCTTATAATTCAACCCCTCCACTTT. Translation gives CVSSKRLGQGHNLIIQPLHF.

The V call is TRBV7-9, the J call TRBJ1-2; 10 bases match TRBD1. V was clipped by 5 bases and J by 3 bases; unmatched bases: 3. This CDR3 has 14 amino acids. From germline, CDR1 is SEHNR and CDR2 FQNEAQ (reference sequence). Written as DNA, the CDR3 is TGTGCCAGCAGCCCCGGGACAGGGGACTATGGCTACACCTTC. It translates to CASSPGTGDYGYTF.